This entry is about one TCR beta chain. Germline V lookup: CDR1 SGHTA, CDR2 FQGNSA. The CDR3 consists of 13 residues. V lost 5 bases, J lost 2 bases, and 10 bases lay in between. This sample is part of a study of cytomegalovirus exposure and HLA in healthy donors. The PCR employed 60 Vbeta primers together with 13 Jbeta primers. TCRdb's copy holds only in-frame clones and misses some; the assay was immunoSEQ multiplex PCR. The sample records roughly 200,000 clones, around 78% being singletons. The chain links TRBV7-2 to TRBJ2-7, with D possibly TRBD2 on 6 matching bases. Sequenced sample: PBMCs. The TCR comes from a man under 40 in good health and CMV-seronegative. The CDR3: CASSHRETYEQYF. The CDR3 DNA sequence: TGTGCCAGCAGCCACCGGGAGACCTACGAGCAGTACTTC.